This TCR beta chain is from a study of T cells after posttransplantation cyclophosphamide. Whole-study findings and limits: Donor-recipient repertoire similarity was low at 1-2 months, rising over year one. Skin or GI-infiltrating T cells shared few TRB sequences with blood.

This clone appeared many times. The antigen remains undetermined. The CDR3 loop spans 17 amino acids. Germline CDR1 MGHRA, CDR2 YSYEKL. Trimming removed 0 bases at V and 4 bases at J, with 15 bases between. Sequencing used immunoSEQ multiplex PCR; TCRdb keeps in-frame clones, though not all of them. Recorded here are tens of thousands of clones, none singletons. J is TRBJ1-4 and V is TRBV4-1, with D perhaps TRBD1 (5 bases). Material: PBMCs. The receptor comes from a woman aged 30 to 39 in good health and a related stem cell transplant donor. The chain's CDR3 is CASSQDQGSRSNEKLFF. CDR3 coding DNA: TGCGCCAGCAGCCAAGATCAGGGTAGCAGGAGTAATGAAAAACTGTTTTTT.